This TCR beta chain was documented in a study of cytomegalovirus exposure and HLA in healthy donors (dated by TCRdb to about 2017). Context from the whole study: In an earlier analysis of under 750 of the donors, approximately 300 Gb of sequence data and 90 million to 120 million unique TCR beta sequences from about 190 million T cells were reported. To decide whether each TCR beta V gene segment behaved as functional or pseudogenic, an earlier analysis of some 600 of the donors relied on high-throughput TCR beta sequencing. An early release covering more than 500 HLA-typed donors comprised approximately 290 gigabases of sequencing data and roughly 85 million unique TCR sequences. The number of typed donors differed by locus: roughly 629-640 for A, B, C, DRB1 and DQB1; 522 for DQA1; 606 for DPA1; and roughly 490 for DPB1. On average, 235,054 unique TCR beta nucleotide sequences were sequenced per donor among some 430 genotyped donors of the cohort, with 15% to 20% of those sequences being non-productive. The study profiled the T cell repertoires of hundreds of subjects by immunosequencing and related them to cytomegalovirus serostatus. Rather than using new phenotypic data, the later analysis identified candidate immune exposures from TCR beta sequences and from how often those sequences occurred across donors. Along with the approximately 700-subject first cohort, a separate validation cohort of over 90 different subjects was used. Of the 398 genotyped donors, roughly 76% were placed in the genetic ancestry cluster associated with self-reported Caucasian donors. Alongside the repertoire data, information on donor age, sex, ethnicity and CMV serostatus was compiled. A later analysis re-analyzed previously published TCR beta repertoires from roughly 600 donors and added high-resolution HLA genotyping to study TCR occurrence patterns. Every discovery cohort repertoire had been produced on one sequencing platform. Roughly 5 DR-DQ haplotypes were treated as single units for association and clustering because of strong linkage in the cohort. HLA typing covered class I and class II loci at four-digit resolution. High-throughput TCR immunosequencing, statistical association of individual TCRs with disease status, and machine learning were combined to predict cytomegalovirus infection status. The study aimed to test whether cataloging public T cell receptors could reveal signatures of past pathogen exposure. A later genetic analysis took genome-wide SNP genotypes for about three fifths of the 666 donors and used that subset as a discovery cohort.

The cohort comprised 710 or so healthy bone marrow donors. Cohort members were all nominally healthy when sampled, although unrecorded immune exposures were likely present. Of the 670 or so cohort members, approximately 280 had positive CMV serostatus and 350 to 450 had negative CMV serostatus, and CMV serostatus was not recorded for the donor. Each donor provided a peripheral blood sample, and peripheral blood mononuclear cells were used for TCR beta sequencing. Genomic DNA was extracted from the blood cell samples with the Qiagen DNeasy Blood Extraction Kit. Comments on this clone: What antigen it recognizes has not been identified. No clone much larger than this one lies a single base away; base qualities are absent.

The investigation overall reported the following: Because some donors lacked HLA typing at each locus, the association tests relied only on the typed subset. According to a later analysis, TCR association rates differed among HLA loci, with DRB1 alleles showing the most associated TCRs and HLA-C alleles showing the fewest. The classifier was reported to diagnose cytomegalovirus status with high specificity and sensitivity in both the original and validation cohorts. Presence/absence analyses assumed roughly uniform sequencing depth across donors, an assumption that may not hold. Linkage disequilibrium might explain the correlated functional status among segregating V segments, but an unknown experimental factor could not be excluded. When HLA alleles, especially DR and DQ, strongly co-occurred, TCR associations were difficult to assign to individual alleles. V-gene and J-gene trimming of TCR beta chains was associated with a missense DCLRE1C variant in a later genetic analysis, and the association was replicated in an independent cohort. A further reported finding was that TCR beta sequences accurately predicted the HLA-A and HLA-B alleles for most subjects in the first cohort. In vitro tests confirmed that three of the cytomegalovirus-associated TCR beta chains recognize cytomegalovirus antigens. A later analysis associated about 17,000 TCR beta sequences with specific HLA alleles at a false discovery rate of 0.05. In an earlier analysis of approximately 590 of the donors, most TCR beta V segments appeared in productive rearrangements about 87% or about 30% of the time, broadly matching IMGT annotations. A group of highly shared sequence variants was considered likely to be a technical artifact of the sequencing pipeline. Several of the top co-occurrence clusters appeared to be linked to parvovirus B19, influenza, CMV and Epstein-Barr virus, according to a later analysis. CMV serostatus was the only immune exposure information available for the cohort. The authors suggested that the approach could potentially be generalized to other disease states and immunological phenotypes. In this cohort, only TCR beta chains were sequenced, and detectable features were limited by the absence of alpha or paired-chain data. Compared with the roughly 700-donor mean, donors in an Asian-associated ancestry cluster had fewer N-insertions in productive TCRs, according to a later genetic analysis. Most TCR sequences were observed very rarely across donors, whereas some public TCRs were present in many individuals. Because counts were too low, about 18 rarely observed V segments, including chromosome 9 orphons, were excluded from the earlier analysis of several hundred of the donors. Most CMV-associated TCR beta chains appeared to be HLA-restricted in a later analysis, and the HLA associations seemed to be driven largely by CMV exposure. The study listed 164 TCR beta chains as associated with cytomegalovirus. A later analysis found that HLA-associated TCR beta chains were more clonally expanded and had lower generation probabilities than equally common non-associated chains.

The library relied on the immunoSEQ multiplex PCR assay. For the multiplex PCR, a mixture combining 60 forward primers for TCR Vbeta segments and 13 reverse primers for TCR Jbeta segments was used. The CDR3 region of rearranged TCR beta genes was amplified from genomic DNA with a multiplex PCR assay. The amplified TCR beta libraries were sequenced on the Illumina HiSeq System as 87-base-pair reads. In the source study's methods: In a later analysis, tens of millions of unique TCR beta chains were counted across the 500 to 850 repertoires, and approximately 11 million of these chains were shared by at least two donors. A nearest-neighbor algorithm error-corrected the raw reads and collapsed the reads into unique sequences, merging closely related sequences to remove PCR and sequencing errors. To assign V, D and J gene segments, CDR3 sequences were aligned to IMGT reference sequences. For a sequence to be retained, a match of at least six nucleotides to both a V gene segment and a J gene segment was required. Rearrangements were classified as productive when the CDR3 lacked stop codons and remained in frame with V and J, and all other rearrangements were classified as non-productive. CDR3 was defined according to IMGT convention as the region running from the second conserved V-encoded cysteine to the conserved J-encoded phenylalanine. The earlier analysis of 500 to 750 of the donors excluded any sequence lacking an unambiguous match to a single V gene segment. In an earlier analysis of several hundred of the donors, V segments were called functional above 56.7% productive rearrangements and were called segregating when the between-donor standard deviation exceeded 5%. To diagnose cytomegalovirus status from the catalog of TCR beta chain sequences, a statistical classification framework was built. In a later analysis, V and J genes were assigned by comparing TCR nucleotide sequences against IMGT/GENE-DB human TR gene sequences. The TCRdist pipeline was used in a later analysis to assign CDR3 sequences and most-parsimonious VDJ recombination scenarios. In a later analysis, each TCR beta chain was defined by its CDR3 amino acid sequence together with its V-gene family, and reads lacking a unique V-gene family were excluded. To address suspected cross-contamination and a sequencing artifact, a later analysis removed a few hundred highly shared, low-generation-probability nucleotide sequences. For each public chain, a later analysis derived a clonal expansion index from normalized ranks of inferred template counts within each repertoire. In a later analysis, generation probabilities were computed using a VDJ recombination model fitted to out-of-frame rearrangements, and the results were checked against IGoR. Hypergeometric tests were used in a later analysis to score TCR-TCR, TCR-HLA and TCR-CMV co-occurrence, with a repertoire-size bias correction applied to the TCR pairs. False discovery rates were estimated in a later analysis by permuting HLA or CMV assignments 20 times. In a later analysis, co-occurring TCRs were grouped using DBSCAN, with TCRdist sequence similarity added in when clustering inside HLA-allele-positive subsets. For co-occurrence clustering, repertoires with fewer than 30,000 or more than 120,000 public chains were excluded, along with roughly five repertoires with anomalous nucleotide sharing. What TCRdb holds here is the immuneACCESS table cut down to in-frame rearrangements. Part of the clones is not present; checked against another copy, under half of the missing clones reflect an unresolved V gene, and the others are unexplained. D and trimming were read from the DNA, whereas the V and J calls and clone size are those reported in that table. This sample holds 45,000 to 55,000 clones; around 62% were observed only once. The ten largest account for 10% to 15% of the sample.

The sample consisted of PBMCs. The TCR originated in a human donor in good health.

The CDR3 is CASTPQLPYEQYF. The nucleotides are TGTGCCAGCACACCCCAACTGCCCTACGAGCAGTACTTC. The chain links TRBV6-1 with TRBJ2-7; too little of a D gene remains to name it. CDR1 MNHNS and CDR2 SASEGT are derived from the germline V gene. The CDR3 has 13 amino acids, counting the end cysteine and phenylalanine. The retained sequence is limited to the CDR3, 39 bases, with the frame set at the first base. V and J are truncated by 7 bases and 2 bases respectively, leaving an intervening sequence of 12 bases.